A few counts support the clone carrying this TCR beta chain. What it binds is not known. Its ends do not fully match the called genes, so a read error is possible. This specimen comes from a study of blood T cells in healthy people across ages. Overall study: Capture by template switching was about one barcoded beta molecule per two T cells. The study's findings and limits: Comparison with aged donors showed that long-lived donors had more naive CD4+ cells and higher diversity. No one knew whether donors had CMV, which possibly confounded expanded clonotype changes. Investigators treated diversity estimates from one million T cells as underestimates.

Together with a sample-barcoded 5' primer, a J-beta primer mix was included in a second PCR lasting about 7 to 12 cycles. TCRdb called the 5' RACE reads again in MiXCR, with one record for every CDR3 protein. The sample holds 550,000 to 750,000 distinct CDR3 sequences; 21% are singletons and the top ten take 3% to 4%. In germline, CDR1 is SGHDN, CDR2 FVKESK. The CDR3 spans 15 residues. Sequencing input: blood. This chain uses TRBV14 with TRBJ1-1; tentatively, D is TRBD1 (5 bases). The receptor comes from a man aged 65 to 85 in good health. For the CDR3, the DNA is TGTGCCAACAGCCATTCCTCTGGGGGAGCGGCTGAAGCTTTCTTT. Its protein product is CANSHSSGGAAEAFF.